The present entry profiles one T cell receptor beta chain with its context. Other DNA sequences within the sample encode an identical CDR3. V trimming: 4 bases; J trimming: 4 bases; junction bases outside the gene matches: 3. The CDR3 runs 14 residues. Germline V CDR1 and CDR2: MNHEY, SVGAGI. Original handling: Scientists estimated how many nucleated cells there were by amplifying reference gene primers. Measured with immunoSEQ multiplex PCR; TCRdb has only the in-frame clones, and not every one. The D gene and trimming were derived from the DNA, and the V and J assignments and clone size from that table. The sample has a few hundred thousand clones, 70% to 85% seen once. This sample is part of a study of blood T cell repertoires in COVID-19. Study in general: Both acute and convalescent COVID-19 samples were obtained from the United States, Italy and Spain. The analysed material was cDNA or gDNA that came from T cells, B-cell-depleted T cells, or PBMCs.

The clonotype was recovered from a woman of 80 years or more with acute or convalescent COVID-19. Source material: peripheral blood. The chain combines TRBV6-5 with TRBJ1-4; 7 nucleotides agree with TRBD1. The CDR3 DNA is TGTGCCAGCAGTTCCGGGACAGTTAATGAAAAACTGTTTTTT. Translation: CASSSGTVNEKLFF.